A single sample is the source of the 27 T cell receptor beta chains below, sequenced in a study of graft-versus-host responses after intestinal transplantation. Repertoires were generated with immunoSEQ multiplex PCR, while TCRdb's copy carries only in-frame clones and drops some. The profile shows over 65,000 clones, 91% of them singletons. No cognate antigen is known for these TCRs. This material consisted of unstimulated CD4+ T cells sorted from spleen or lymph node cells, taken before intestinal transplant. These receptors were taken from a human donor who received an intestinal transplant.

The genes are TRBV6-6 and TRBJ1-2, with TRBD1 matching over 8 bases. CDR1 and CDR2 from the germline V gene are MNHNY and SVGAGI (reference sequence). This CDR3 region has 16 residues. With 3 bases clipped from V and 4 bases from J, the junction kept 10 bases outside the gene matches. The chain's CDR3 is CASSYMGTGNPYGYTF. CDR3 bases: TGTGCCAGCAGTTATATGGGGACAGGAAACCCCTATGGCTACACCTTC.

The table lists this clone with a count of one. J is TRBJ1-2 and V is TRBV29-1, with 7 bases aligning to TRBD1. Germline-derived CDR1 and CDR2 are SQVTM and ANQGSEA. This CDR3 has 15 residues. V lost 1 base and J lost 1; bases outside the gene matches: 6. The chain's CDR3 is CSVEGGTVNNYGYTF. In nucleotides, the CDR3 is TGCAGCGTTGAAGGAGGGACAGTGAATAACTATGGCTACACCTTC.

The chain carries TRBV7-2 and TRBJ2-3, with 10 bases identical to TRBD2. Germline loops: CDR1 SGHTA, CDR2 FQGNSA. The trim removed 1 base at V and 3 bases at J, leaving 7 bases unmatched. The CDR3 runs 17 residues. The CDR3 is CASSLVPSGGGTDTQYF. The CDR3 DNA reads TGTGCCAGCAGCTTAGTTCCTAGCGGGGGTGGTACAGATACGCAGTATTTT.

The rearrangement uses TRBV11-2 and TRBJ2-7; D gene uncertain. The CDR3 length is 15 residues. Germline-derived CDR1 and CDR2 are SGHAT and FQNNGV. V was cut by 5 bases and J by 3 bases, with 17 bases left in between. The CDR3 sequence is CASSPAGSVLYEQYF. CDR3 bases: TGTGCCAGCAGCCCAGCCGGGTCAGTGCTCTACGAGCAGTACTTC.

CDR3 bases: TGTGCCAGCAGCTTAGTCGGGGGGGTAAACACTGAAGCTTTCTTT. It translates to CASSLVGGVNTEAFF. The chain combines TRBV7-2 with TRBJ1-1, with D maybe TRBD1 (5 bases). V lost 1 base and J 2 bases, leaving 11 bases between the germline ends. Per germline, CDR1 SGHTA and CDR2 FQGNSA. This CDR3 is built from 15 residues. The full variable domain, rest sourced from reference TRBV7-2 and TRBJ1-1, is GAGVSQSPSNKVTEKGKDVELRCDPISGHTALYWYRQSLGQGLEFLIYFQGNSAPDKSGLPSDRFSAERTGGSVSTLTIQRTQQEDSAVYLCASSLVGGVNTEAFFGQGTRLTVV.

This clone was seen once. V and J are TRBV6-6 and TRBJ2-3; perhaps TRBD2 as D (7 bases). CDR3 length equals 15 residues. V lost 0 bases to trimming and J lost 7 bases, with 14 bases between them. Per germline, CDR1 MNHNY and CDR2 SVGAGI (reference sequence). The CDR3 nucleotides are TGTGCCAGCAGTTACTCATCGGGGGGCGGGAATACGCAGTATTTT. It specifies CASSYSSGGGNTQYF.

This chain uses TRBV9 with TRBJ1-2, with a weak D call TRBD1 (5 bases). V lost 4 bases and J 0 bases, leaving 28 bases between the germline ends. CDR3 length equals 20 residues. Germline V gives CDR1 SGDLS, CDR2 YYNGEE. CDR3 in DNA: TGTGCCAGCAGCCCTAGGGGCGGGGTTGCCCGAAAATTAGCTAACTATGGCTACACCTTC. Its protein is CASSPRGGVARKLANYGYTF.

V and J are TRBV2 and TRBJ2-2; the D gene is possibly TRBD1 (5 bases). Germline loops: CDR1 SNHLY, CDR2 FYNNEI. CDR3 length: 16 amino acids. Trimming pared 8 bases from V and 6 bases from J, leaving 22 bases between. CDR3 sequence reads: CASLGRAGRGAGELFF. Written as DNA, the CDR3 is TGTGCCAGCCTGGGCCGAGCAGGGCGAGGAGCCGGGGAGCTGTTTTTT. The full variable domain, in which reference TRBV2 and TRBJ2-2 provide the parts outside the CDR3, is EPEVTQTPSHQVTQMGQEVILRCVPISNHLYFYWYRQILGQKVEFLVSFYNNEISEKSEIFDDQFSVERPDGSNFTLKIRSTKLEDSAMYFCASLGRAGRGAGELFFGEGSRLTVL.

This sequence joins TRBV6-5 and TRBJ2-7, with D tentatively TRBD1 (5 bases). Germline V gene data show CDR1 as MNHEY and CDR2 as SVGAGI. Trimming shortened V by 6 bases and J by 2 bases, and 14 bases separated the two germline ends. This CDR3 comprises 14 residues. The CDR3 region has the DNA TGTGCCAGCAGCCCCGATGACAGAACCTACGAGCAGTACTTC. Its protein product is CASSPDDRTYEQYF.

This rearrangement joins TRBV19 to TRBJ1-2, with D uncertain. The germline gives CDR1 LNHDA, CDR2 SQIVND (reference sequence). The CDR3 extends over 11 amino acids. Trimming left V 3 bases short and J 8 bases short, with 7 bases between. CDR3 sequence: CASSIGRGYTF. The DNA of the CDR3 is TGTGCCAGTAGTATTGGCAGGGGCTACACCTTC.

This rearrangement joins TRBV29-1 to TRBJ2-7, with 8 nucleotides matching TRBD2. After removal of 7 bases from V and 6 bases from J, the junction contained 8 bases not matched to a gene. This CDR3 is built from 12 residues. The germline V gene has CDR1 SQVTM and CDR2 ANQGSEA. In nucleotides, the CDR3 is TGCAGCGCCTCCCGGACTAGCACCGAGCAGTACTTC. Its protein is CSASRTSTEQYF.

V is TRBV6-4 and J is TRBJ2-7; TRBD1 agrees at 9 bases. V lost 4 bases and J lost 2; bases outside the gene matches: 6. This CDR3 has 15 amino acids. Germline CDR1 reads MRHNA; CDR2 reads SNTAGT. CDR3: CASSGDREIAYEQYF. The CDR3 bases are TGTGCCAGCAGTGGGGACAGGGAGATCGCCTACGAGCAGTACTTC.

This clone was counted a few times. The V call is TRBV6-1, the J call TRBJ1-3, with D possibly matching TRBD1 (5 bases). Germline V CDR1 and CDR2: MNHNS, SASEGT. The CDR3 runs 17 residues. Trimming removed 2 bases from V and 0 bases from J, with 14 bases in between. The CDR3 DNA reads as TGTGCCAGCAGTGAAAAGTCGGGGGTCGGCTCTGGAAACACCATATATTTT. This translates into CASSEKSGVGSGNTIYF.

The chain has TRBV29-1 and TRBJ1-1; 7 nucleotides line up with TRBD1. Germline CDR1 and CDR2: SQVTM and ANQGSEA. J was trimmed by 6 bases and V by 7 bases; bases with no gene match: 11. CDR3 length: 13 residues. The chain's CDR3 is CSAGRGLPSEAFF. CDR3 in DNA: TGCAGCGCCGGGAGGGGGCTTCCCTCTGAAGCTTTCTTT.

The genes are TRBV7-2 and TRBJ2-7, with D perhaps TRBD1 (6 bases). Trimming took 0 bases from V and 3 from J, leaving 9 bases between them. The V gene's germline CDR1 is SGHTA and CDR2 FQGNSA. The CDR3 runs 14 residues. The CDR3 region is CASSLAGALYEQYF. CDR3 sequence (DNA): TGTGCCAGCAGCTTAGCGGGGGCTCTCTACGAGCAGTACTTC.

The rearrangement uses TRBV18 and TRBJ1-1; TRBD1 agrees at 8 bases. CDR1 is KGHSH and CDR2 is LQKENI in the germline V gene. Trimming at V came to 5 bases and at J to 6 bases, leaving 8 bases not matched to a gene. The CDR3 spans 14 residues. The CDR3 loop is CASSAQGALPEAFF. The CDR3 DNA reads TGTGCCAGCTCAGCGCAGGGGGCGCTTCCTGAAGCTTTCTTT. The entire variable domain, with the rest obtained from reference TRBV18 and TRBJ1-1, is as follows: NAGVMQNPRHLVRRRGQEARLRCSPMKGHSHVYWYRQLPEEGLKFMVYLQKENIIDESGMPKERFSAEFPKEGPSILRIQQVVRGDSAAYFCASSAQGALPEAFFGQGTRLTVV.

V is TRBV6-5 and J is TRBJ1-1, with a weak D call TRBD1 (6 bases). There are 14 residues in the CDR3. Per the germline V gene, CDR1 is MNHEY and CDR2 is SVGAGI. Trimming took 6 bases from V and 1 from J, leaving 12 bases between them. The CDR3 here is CASRPGTSNTEAFF. The CDR3 DNA follows: TGTGCCAGCAGACCCGGGACATCGAACACTGAAGCTTTCTTT.

J is TRBJ1-4 and V is TRBV9, with D possibly matching TRBD1 (6 bases). The CDR3 runs to 14 residues. The V end lost 3 bases, the J end lost 5 bases, and 11 bases lay between the germline ends. Germline V gene lookup returns CDR1 SGDLS and CDR2 YYNGEE. CDR3 in DNA: TGTGCCAGCAGCGCCCCCGGACAGAATGAAAAACTGTTTTTT. It encodes CASSAPGQNEKLFF.

J is TRBJ1-2 and V is TRBV21-1; the listed D gene, TRBD1, was not tested against the DNA. TRBV21-1 represents a pseudogene. The CDR3 has 16 residues. The CDR3 here is CASSKAPQGWGYGYTF. The CDR3 nucleotides are TGTGCCAGCAGCAAAGCACCCCAGGGTTGGGGCTATGGCTACACCTTC.

V is TRBV7-8 and J is TRBJ2-1; 7 bases are shared with TRBD2. Germline trimming cut 5 bases from V and 6 bases from J; bases unmatched to any gene: 13. The germline gives CDR1 SGHVS, CDR2 FQNEAQ. The CDR3 extends over 16 amino acids. CDR3 coding DNA: TGTGCCAGCAGCCGTAAGACTAGCAGTGATCGCAATGAGCAGTTCTTC. It translates to CASSRKTSSDRNEQFF.

The chain employs TRBV5-1 and TRBJ2-2; 11 bases are shared with TRBD2. V was pared by 0 bases and J by 5 bases, with 0 bases of the junction left unmatched. This CDR3 spans 15 amino acids. CDR1 is SGHRS, CDR2 YFSETQ, per germline. CDR3 nucleotides: TGCGCCAGCAGCTTGGCTAGCGGGGGGACCGGGGAGCTGTTTTTT. Translating it yields CASSLASGGTGELFF.

V usage is TRBV2 and J usage is TRBJ2-7, with 7 bases that match TRBD2. J gave up 3 bases and V 4 bases, and 9 bases lay outside the gene matches. This CDR3 region has 15 residues. Germline V CDR1 and CDR2: SNHLY, FYNNEI. Written as DNA, the CDR3 is TGTGCCAGCAGTGGGGGGAGTCGGGGGGTCTACGAGCAGTACTTC. This translates into CASSGGSRGVYEQYF.

The chain has TRBV18 and TRBJ1-5; TRBD1 might be the D (5 bases). V shed 6 bases and J shed 3 bases, with 12 bases lying between them. The germline V gene has CDR1 KGHSH and CDR2 LQKENI. CDR3 length: 14 amino acids. The CDR3 DNA sequence: TGTGCCAGCTCGCGAGACAGTGTCAATCAGCCCCAGCATTTT. Residues: CASSRDSVNQPQHF.

The rearrangement uses TRBV6-5 and TRBJ2-7, with 8 bases lining up with TRBD2. This CDR3 contains 16 residues. V lost 0 bases to trimming and J lost 0 bases; unmatched junction nucleotides: 4. CDR1 is MNHEY and CDR2 is SVGAGI in the germline V gene. The CDR3 DNA sequence: TGTGCCAGCAGTTACTCGTCTGGGACTAGCTCCTACGAGCAGTACTTC. Translated: CASSYSSGTSSYEQYF.

This clone was observed a handful of times. This chain connects TRBV2 to TRBJ2-7, with TRBD1 matching 7 bases. Trimming removed 9 bases from V and 3 bases from J; junction bases left unmatched: 8. The V gene's germline CDR1 is SNHLY and CDR2 FYNNEI. CDR3 size: 13 residues. The DNA for the CDR3 is TGTGCCAGTCTCCGGGACAGAAACTACGAGCAGTACTTC. As protein: CASLRDRNYEQYF.

The chain's CDR3 is CASSAGPKTGELFF. The CDR3 DNA sequence: TGCGCCAGCAGCGCGGGGCCCAAAACCGGGGAGCTGTTTTTT. V and J are TRBV5-1 and TRBJ2-2, with D perhaps matching TRBD2 (6 bases). The V end was cut by 4 bases, the J end by 5 bases, with 12 bases between. The CDR3 consists of 14 residues. Germline values: CDR1 SGHRS, CDR2 YFSETQ.

This chain joins TRBV10-1 and TRBJ2-5, with D possibly TRBD1 on 6 matching bases. Germline CDR1 WNHNN, CDR2 SYGVQD (reference sequence). The CDR3 runs 13 residues. V shed 6 bases and J shed 2 bases, with 10 bases lying between them. For the CDR3, the DNA is TGCGCCAGCAGCCAAGGGGGTCAAGAGACCCAGTACTTC. Residues: CASSQGGQETQYF.